The clone carrying this T cell receptor beta chain appeared a single time. Per the authors' pipeline: Reference gene primer amplification in the assay estimated nucleated cell counts. Here immunoSEQ multiplex PCR was the method, and the copy in TCRdb shows in-frame clones only, minus some. That table furnishes V, J and clone size, whereas the DNA furnished D and trimming. The repertoire consists of roughly 110,000 clones, with 84% occurring once and the leading ten covering over 4%. This sample is part of a study of blood T cell repertoires in COVID-19. Study-level background: COVID-19 samples, acute and convalescent, were from the United States, Italy and Spain.

Trimming removed 3 bases from V and 7 bases from J; junction bases left unmatched: 8. This CDR3 comprises 15 residues. Germline V gene sequence: CDR1 MDHEN, CDR2 SYDVKM. Sequencing was carried out using peripheral blood. This sequence joins TRBV28 and TRBJ2-7, with TRBD1 matching over 11 bases. This clonotype originated in a human donor in a cohort sampled during active COVID-19. CDR3 bases: TGTGCCAGCAGTTTGTCGGGACAGGGGGTAGGGGAGCAGTACTTC. This gives the protein CASSLSGQGVGEQYF. Full variable domain (outside the CDR3, taken from reference TRBV28 and TRBJ2-7): DVKVTQSSRYLVKRTGEKVFLECVQDMDHENMFWYRQDPGLGLRLIYFSYDVKMKEKGDIPEGYSVSREKKERFSLILESASTNQTSMYLCASSLSGQGVGEQYFGPGTRLTVT.